This TCR beta chain was observed in a study of HIV-infected patients and healthy controls. Findings and caveats of the study: Compared with healthy controls, HIV-infected patients showed less CDR3 sharing between individuals. Treated samples reflected only about three months of therapy, arguably too short to observe immune reconstitution.

cDNA was made from approximately 500 ng RNA using alpha and beta constant primers. Alpha and beta chain libraries were made separately by chain-specific third strand synthesis with multiplexing indices. The library had 12-nucleotide molecular identifiers formed by two random hexamers joined together. In TCRdb, the 5' RACE reads were re-called with MiXCR into one record per CDR3 protein. Seen here are several thousand distinct CDR3 sequences, roughly 9.4% observed once, and the top ten hold about 22%. Of note for this clonotype: Its antigen is currently unknown. This may come from a read error, since a much larger clone is one base off.

Roughly three months, about 14 weeks, into antiretroviral therapy, follow-up blood was collected. The repertoire came from unfractionated whole blood and reflected all unsorted peripheral T cells. The sequences come from blood, collected during antiretroviral therapy. The TCR originated in an adult with HIV infection.

DNA of the CDR3: TGCGCCAGCAGGAACAGGGTAAGCACTGAAGCTTTCTTT. Translating gives CASRNRVSTEAFF. V is TRBV5-1 and J is TRBJ1-1, with a possible D match to TRBD1 (6 bases). Germline V gives CDR1 SGHRS, CDR2 YFSETQ. With 5 bases removed from V and 4 bases from J, the gap between germline ends came to 12 bases. CDR3 size: 13 residues.